This TCR beta chain comes out of a study of vaccination and CD4 T cells after COVID-19. Across the whole study: Each person enrolled got two BNT162b2 or mRNA-1273 vaccine doses. At a median about 78 days (range 14 to 241) after dose two, post-vaccine samples were obtained. Overall study findings and caveats: Early timepoints after natural infection were not analyzed in these convalescent patients.

The germline V gene encodes CDR1 KGHDR and CDR2 SFDVKD. This CDR3 region has 15 residues. J was trimmed by 1 base and V by 7 bases; bases with no gene match: 7. Once obtained from cultured CD4+ T cells, the DNA was sequenced using the Oncomine TCR Beta short-read assay. TCRdb independently ran MiXCR on the PCR reads; one entry per CDR3 protein. This table holds some 17,000 distinct CDR3 sequences, 61% found once. Regarding treatment: roughly 10-day PBMC culture with coronavirus spike peptide pools or control peptides (ViraFEST assay). Peptide pools at around 9.6 ug/ml stimulated approximately 2 million PBMCs per well with approximately 9.1 IU/ml IL-2. Of note for this clonotype: What it binds is unknown.

Sequenced sample: CD4+ T cells from blood, cultured in vitro. V usage is TRBV24-1 and J usage is TRBJ2-3; 7 bases match TRBD1. The TCR sequence derives from a human donor who had recovered from COVID-19. The CDR3, as DNA: TGTGCCACCAGCAAAACAGGGGATGGCACAGATACGCAGTATTTT. As protein: CATSKTGDGTDTQYF.